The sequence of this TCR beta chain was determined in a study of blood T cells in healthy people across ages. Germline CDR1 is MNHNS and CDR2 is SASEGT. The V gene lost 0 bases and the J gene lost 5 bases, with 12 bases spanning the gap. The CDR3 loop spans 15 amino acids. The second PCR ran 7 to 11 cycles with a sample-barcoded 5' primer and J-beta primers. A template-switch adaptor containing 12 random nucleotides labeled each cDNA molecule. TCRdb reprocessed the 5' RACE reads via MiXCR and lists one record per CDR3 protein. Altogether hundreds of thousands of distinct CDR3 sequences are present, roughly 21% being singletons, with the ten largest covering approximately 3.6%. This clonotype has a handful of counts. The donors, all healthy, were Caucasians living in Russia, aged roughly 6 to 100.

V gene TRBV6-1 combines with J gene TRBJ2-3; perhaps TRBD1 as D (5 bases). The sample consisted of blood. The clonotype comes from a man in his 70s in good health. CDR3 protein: CASSEAHVGQDTQYF. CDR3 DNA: TGTGCCAGCAGTGAAGCCCACGTGGGGCAAGATACGCAGTATTTT.